The TCR beta chain under discussion was sequenced for a study of neurological immune-mediated disorders. Overall study findings and caveats: The greatest TCR clonal expansion occurred in HTLV-1-associated myelopathy and the least in multiple sclerosis, which fell below healthy controls. None of the CDR3 amino acid sequences found in expanded clones was shared across subjects. This suggests that the TCR-beta repertoires were private in all groups.

TCRdb called the 5' RACE reads again in MiXCR, with one record for every CDR3 protein. Counted here are 85,000 to 110,000 distinct CDR3 sequences, 9.5% to 14% occurring once; the ten biggest clones make up 3.1%. Time point specified: longitudinal time-point 3. Preparation of the unsorted libraries drew on 2 million PBMCs stored at -80 C. In this sample, this clonotype turned up many times. Its antigen is undetermined. Compared with germline, one end of the junction differs, possibly owing to a read error. The length of the CDR3 is 17 residues. From germline, CDR1 is LNHNV and CDR2 YYDKDF (reference sequence).

This TCR was recovered from a female donor with HTLV-1-associated myelopathy (HAM/TSP). This chain uses TRBV15 with TRBJ2-7, with 13 bases aligning to TRBD2. The sample comprised PBMCs. Here the CDR3 DNA reads TGTGCTACCAGCAGGGGGAACGGACTAGCGGGGGTCTACGAGCAGTACTTC. The encoded protein is CATSRGNGLAGVYEQYF.